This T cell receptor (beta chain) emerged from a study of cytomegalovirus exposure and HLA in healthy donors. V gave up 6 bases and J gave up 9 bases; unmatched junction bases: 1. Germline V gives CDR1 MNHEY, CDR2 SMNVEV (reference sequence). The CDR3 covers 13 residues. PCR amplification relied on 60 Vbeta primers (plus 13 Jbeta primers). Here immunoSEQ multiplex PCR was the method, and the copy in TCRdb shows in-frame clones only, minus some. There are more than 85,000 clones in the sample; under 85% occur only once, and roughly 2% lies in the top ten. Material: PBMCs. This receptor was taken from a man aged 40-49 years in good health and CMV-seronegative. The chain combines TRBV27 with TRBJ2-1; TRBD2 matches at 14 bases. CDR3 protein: CASRGLAGVEQFF. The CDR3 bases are TGTGCCAGCAGGGGACTAGCGGGAGTTGAGCAGTTCTTC.